The 17 T cell receptor beta chains given below trace back to one sample, sequenced in a study of RUNX1 and TCR beta rearrangement in T-cell leukemia. Next generation amplicon sequencing characterized TCR beta DJ and VDJ rearrangements. TCRdb re-analysed the PCR reads in MiXCR, keeping a single row per CDR3 protein. The profile shows approximately 730 distinct CDR3 sequences, around 30% of them singletons. Specimen: blood. These receptors came from a male donor with T-cell acute lymphoblastic leukemia.

In its sample, this clonotype ranks as large. The chain recombines TRBV19 with TRBJ1-2; no clear D gene. V shed 1 base and J shed 6 bases, with 9 bases lying between them. The CDR3 is made up of 13 amino acids. The germline V gene has CDR1 LNHDA and CDR2 SQIVND (reference sequence). CDR3 coding DNA: TGTGCCAGTAGTATAGTCGTGGGAGATGGCTACACCTTC. This codes for CASSIVVGDGYTF. The full variable domain, in which reference TRBV19 and TRBJ1-2 provide the parts outside the CDR3, is DGGITQSPKYLFRKEGQNVTLSCEQNLNHDAMYWYRQDPGQGLRLIYYSQIVNDFQKGDIAEGYSVSREKKESFPLTVTSAQKNPTAFYLCASSIVVGDGYTFGSGTRLTVV.

This clonotype is labeled medium-sized. This chain joins TRBV20-1 and TRBJ1-2; no clear D gene. The length of the CDR3 is 14 residues. Trimming removed 4 bases from V and 3 bases from J, with 15 bases in between. Germline values: CDR1 DFQATT, CDR2 SNEGSKA (reference sequence). The CDR3: CSATHWRVYYGYTF. The CDR3 nucleotides are TGCAGTGCTACCCACTGGAGGGTATACTATGGCTACACCTTC.

V is TRBV12-3 or TRBV12-4 and J is TRBJ2-7, with 13 bases aligning to TRBD2. Unmatched junction bases numbered 13, after V lost 3 bases and J lost 5 bases. The CDR3 extends over 18 amino acids. In DNA, the CDR3 is TGTGCCAGCAGTTTGGGACAGGGGACTAGCGGGAAGTATAACGAGCAGTACTTC. This gives the protein CASSLGQGTSGKYNEQYF.

In regard to this clonotype: A much larger clone is a single base away; this may be a read error. The chain carries TRBV7-9 and TRBJ2-1; D not resolved. The V end lost 2 bases, the J end lost 3 bases, and 14 bases lay between the germline ends. This CDR3 is 16 amino acids long. Per germline, CDR1 SEHNR and CDR2 FQNEAQ (reference sequence). The chain's CDR3 is CASSLIGVSYYNEQFF. The CDR3 region has the DNA TGTGCCAGCAGCTTAATTGGGGTGTCGTACTACAATGAGCAGTTCTTC. Based on the CDR3 plus reference TRBV7-9 and TRBJ2-1, the full variable domain is DTGVSQNPRHKITKRGQNVTFRCDPISEHNRLYWYRQTLGQGPEFLTYFQNEAQLEKSRLLSDRFSAERPKGSFSTLEIQRTEQGDSAMYLCASSLIGVSYYNEQFFGPGTRLTVL.

In its sample, this clonotype is medium-sized (0.01 to 0.1%). V usage is TRBV12-3 or TRBV12-4 and J usage is TRBJ2-1, with 7 bases fitting TRBD2. The CDR3 loop spans 17 amino acids. The V segment lost 5 bases and the J segment 3 bases; nucleotides outside the gene matches: 13. CDR3 bases: TGTGCCAGCAGTCGTCGTACCGGGACTAACCTCTACAATGAGCAGTTCTTC. Its translation is CASSRRTGTNLYNEQFF.

As to this clonotype: This may be a read error, as it is one base from a much larger clone. This chain connects TRBV6-2 or TRBV6-3 to TRBJ2-1, with 9 positions matching TRBD2. The V gene end was trimmed by 6 bases and the J gene end by 9 bases; junction bases not matched to a gene: 21. Per the germline V gene, CDR1 is MNHEY and CDR2 is SVGEGT. The CDR3 contains 18 residues. The CDR3 DNA follows: TGTGCCAGCAGCCGCCGGCCCTCTAGCGGGATAAGAAGGGGTGAGCAGTTCTTC. This sequence encodes CASSRRPSSGIRRGEQFF.

This clonotype was seen more than once but under ten times. The CDR3 sequence is CASSFGNTQYF. CDR3 DNA sequence: TGTGCCAGCAGCTTTGGAAATACGCAGTATTTT. The V and J genes are TRBV7-8 and TRBJ2-3; D remains ambiguous. Germline V gene lookup returns CDR1 SGHVS and CDR2 FQNEAQ. Trimming left V 3 bases short and J 7 bases short, with 5 bases between. CDR3 length: 11 residues.

This clonotype has only a few counts. This chain uses TRBV5-6 with TRBJ2-7; D may correspond to TRBD1 or TRBD2 (5 bases each). The CDR3 is 14 amino acids. Trimming left V 0 bases short and J 1 base short, with 8 bases between. The germline V gene has CDR1 SGHDT and CDR2 YYEEEE. The CDR3 is CASSLERGSYEQYF. The CDR3 DNA reads TGTGCCAGCAGCTTGGAGAGGGGATCCTACGAGCAGTACTTC.

This clonotype is medium-sized. The rearrangement joins TRBV14 to TRBJ1-6, with D uncertain. Germline loops: CDR1 SGHDN, CDR2 FVKESK. V gave up 0 bases and J gave up 14 bases, with 8 bases separating them. The CDR3 runs to 12 residues. The CDR3 DNA reads TGTGCCAGCAGCCAAGATCGTGTAGCCCTCCACTTT. This codes for CASSQDRVALHF.

This clonotype ranks as medium-sized. This chain connects TRBV20-1 to TRBJ2-7; 9 bases map to TRBD1. The CDR3 spans 15 residues. With 1 base clipped from V and 6 bases from J, the junction kept 10 bases outside the gene matches. CDR1 is DFQATT and CDR2 is SNEGSKA in the germline V gene (reference sequence). The CDR3 region is CSARGVLTGGSEQYF. The CDR3 DNA is TGCAGTGCTAGAGGAGTGCTTACAGGGGGCTCCGAGCAGTACTTC.

This clonotype has only a few counts. The gene calls are TRBV5-1 and TRBJ1-6; a possible D gene is TRBD1 (5 bases). The CDR3 covers 15 residues. V dropped 1 base and J dropped 8 bases, with 13 bases sitting between them. Germline V gene lookup returns CDR1 SGHRS and CDR2 YFSETQ. The CDR3 region has the DNA TGCGCCAGCAGCTTGTGGGGACTCGTGTATTCACCCCTCCACTTT. Translated: CASSLWGLVYSPLHF.

Relative to its sample, this clonotype is large (0.1 to 1%). This chain uses TRBV5-4 with TRBJ1-4, with a weak D call TRBD1 (5 bases). From germline, CDR1 is SGHNT and CDR2 YYREEE (reference sequence). The CDR3 extends over 14 amino acids. Trimming removed 0 bases from V and 5 bases from J, with 8 bases in between. CDR3 sequence reads: CASSLAGVNEKLFF. The CDR3 nucleotides are TGTGCCAGCAGCTTGGCGGGGGTGAATGAAAAACTGTTTTTT.

This clonotype counts as medium-sized. This chain links TRBV30 with TRBJ1-2; no clear D gene. This CDR3 contains 10 residues. The V end was cut by 5 bases, the J end by 10 bases, with 11 bases between. Germline lookup yields CDR1 GTSNPN and CDR2 SVGIG (reference sequence). The CDR3 spells CAWYEGIYTF. CDR3 DNA: TGTGCCTGGTACGAGGGAATCTACACCTTC.

This clonotype has a handful of counts. CDR3 in amino acids: CASSQEWAGGLDTEAFF. CDR3 in DNA: TGTGCCAGCAGCCAAGAATGGGCCGGGGGATTAGACACTGAAGCTTTCTTT. The gene calls are TRBV3-1 and TRBJ1-1; weak D call: TRBD1 (5 bases). The V and J ends lost 0 bases and 3 bases respectively, with 17 bases between them. This CDR3 is 17 amino acids long. The germline CDR1 and CDR2 sequences are LGHDT and YNNKEL (reference sequence).

Details on this clonotype: This may come from a read error, since a much larger clone is one base off. The gene calls are TRBV7-9 and TRBJ2-2, with D possibly matching TRBD1 (5 bases). Germline CDR1 reads SEHNR; CDR2 reads FQNEAQ (reference sequence). The CDR3 has 16 residues. In DNA form, the CDR3 reads TGTGCCAACAGCCTAGGGGCGGTTGGGGATTCCGGGGAGCTGTTTTTT. Its protein product is CANSLGAVGDSGELFF.

The J gene is TRBJ1-2, the V gene TRBV11-2, with D possibly being TRBD1 (5 bases). The germline V gene encodes CDR1 SGHAT and CDR2 FQNNGV. V lost 3 bases, J lost 8 bases, and 16 bases lay in between. This CDR3 is built from 14 residues. DNA for the CDR3: TGTGCCAGCAGCTTGGGGCACCCACCACGGGGCTACACCTTC. Encoded protein: CASSLGHPPRGYTF.

This clonotype occurred a few times. The rearrangement links TRBV27 to TRBJ2-7; a possible D gene is TRBD1 (5 bases). This CDR3 is built from 14 residues. Germline V gene lookup returns CDR1 MNHEY and CDR2 SMNVEV (reference sequence). The V end was cut by 5 bases, the J end by 3 bases, with 14 bases between. The CDR3 loop reads CASSLGPSHYEQYF. In nucleotides, the CDR3 is TGTGCCAGCAGTCTGGGGCCCTCTCACTACGAGCAGTACTTC.